This entry lists 9 T cell receptor beta chains sequenced from one sample in a study of T cells in Graves' hyperthyroidism and ophthalmopathy. The TCR beta CDR3 regions underwent amplification using RNA transcripts as the source. When the TCR CDR3 underwent first-round RT-PCR, the HTBI primer set was used. TCRdb processed the multiplex PCR reads anew with MiXCR; each CDR3 protein has one entry. The sample records over 350,000 distinct CDR3 sequences, 15% to 20% being singletons. The sequencing sample was made of blood. These receptors were obtained from a man younger than 30 with Graves' ophthalmopathy.

This clonotype was detected ten times or more. The rearrangement joins TRBV28 to TRBJ2-7, with D unresolved. Germline lookup yields CDR1 MDHEN and CDR2 SYDVKM. The germline V and J ends were trimmed by 4 bases and 2 bases, with 9 bases remaining between them. This CDR3 is 13 amino acids long. The DNA for the CDR3 is TGTGCCAGCAGTTCCCCGGGCCCCTACGAGCAGTACTTC. Translating it yields CASSSPGPYEQYF.

This clonotype occurred many times. The chain couples TRBV3-1 to TRBJ1-5; 7 bases map to TRBD1. Trimming at V came to 4 bases and at J to 4 bases, leaving 16 bases not matched to a gene. Germline CDR1 LGHDT, CDR2 YNNKEL (reference sequence). The CDR3 extends over 18 amino acids. This CDR3 is CASSPSVIMFRGNQPQHF. CDR3 nucleotides: TGTGCCAGCAGCCCAAGTGTAATAATGTTCAGGGGGAATCAGCCCCAGCATTTT.

There are a few counts of this clonotype. The V gene is TRBV11-1, the J gene TRBJ2-7; no reliable D call. The CDR3 length is 16 residues. V shed 4 bases and J shed 5 bases, with 21 bases lying between them. The germline CDR1 and CDR2 sequences are SGHAT and FQDESV (reference sequence). The CDR3 loop reads CASSSNPGLLFHEQYF. DNA for the CDR3: TGTGCCAGCAGCTCTAACCCGGGTCTTTTGTTCCACGAGCAGTACTTC.

The CDR3 bases are TGCAGTGCTAGATCCGTAGCGGGGGAGTTGGTGAATACGCAGTATTTT. Translation: CSARSVAGELVNTQYF. This chain connects TRBV20-1 to TRBJ2-3, with TRBD2 matching 9 bases. The ends lost 2 bases at V and 7 bases at J; junction bases unmatched: 13. CDR1 DFQATT and CDR2 SNEGSKA come from the germline V gene (reference sequence). The CDR3 has 16 residues.

This clonotype was seen many times. The V and J genes are TRBV24-1 and TRBJ2-7; D unresolved. The CDR3 loop spans 11 amino acids. V lost 1 base, J lost 5 bases, and 2 bases lay in between. CDR1 KGHDR and CDR2 SFDVKD come from the germline V gene. The CDR3 is CATSDLNEQYF. The CDR3 nucleotides are TGTGCCACCAGTGATTTAAACGAGCAGTACTTC.

This clonotype was detected many times. V is TRBV28 and J is TRBJ1-2; tentative D call: TRBD1 (5 bases). This CDR3 has 12 amino acids. Germline V lookup: CDR1 MDHEN, CDR2 SYDVKM. Between the trimmed V and J ends, which lost 7 bases and 5 bases, there was a span of 11 bases. In DNA, the CDR3 is TGTGCCAGCAAGGAAGGGACTTATGGCTACACCTTC. Protein product: CASKEGTYGYTF.

V and J are TRBV20-1 and TRBJ2-1; 9 nucleotides align to TRBD2. J lost 3 bases, V lost 7 bases, and 7 bases had no gene match. The CDR3 totals 14 residues. CDR1 and CDR2 (germline): DFQATT, SNEGSKA (reference sequence). For the CDR3, the DNA is TGCAGTGTAGCGGGGGACCTCATCTACAATGAGCAGTTCTTC. This codes for CSVAGDLIYNEQFF.

V is TRBV4-1 and J is TRBJ2-7, with unresolved D. Trimming took 0 bases from V and 2 from J, leaving 5 bases between them. Looked up from germline, CDR1 is MGHRA and CDR2 is YSYEKL. This CDR3 is 13 amino acids long. The CDR3 protein is CASSQDRPYEQYF. The CDR3 DNA reads TGCGCCAGCAGCCAAGATAGACCCTACGAGCAGTACTTC.

This clonotype showed up many times. V is TRBV6-1 and J is TRBJ1-1, with unresolved D. CDR3 length equals 13 residues. V dropped 2 bases and J dropped 6 bases, with 10 bases sitting between them. Per germline, CDR1 MNHNS and CDR2 SASEGT. The CDR3 nucleotides read TGTGCCAGCAGTGAAATAAACCTCGCTGAAGCTTTCTTT. This encodes CASSEINLAEAFF.